This T cell receptor beta chain is drawn from a study of T-cell memory formation after mild COVID-19. Barcoded TCR alpha and TCR beta cDNA libraries with UMIs came from 5'RACE using constant-segment primers. TCRdb fed the 5' RACE reads into MiXCR, producing one record per CDR3 protein. The data contain roughly 47,000 distinct CDR3 sequences, 5.5% to 7.5% of them singletons. The table lists this clonotype with a few counts. Its target is unknown. Study results and limitations: Among contracting clones, CD4+ were mainly CM/EM and CD8+ enriched in EMRA. Some responding clones appeared in pre-infection memory, suggesting cross-reactive memory joined.

The germline V gene encodes CDR1 MNHEY and CDR2 SVGAGI. This CDR3 is built from 13 residues. Trimming removed 2 bases at V and 3 bases at J, with 6 bases between. Sequenced: PBMCs or a T cell subset sorted from them (not recorded which). This TCR derives from a man between 18 and 35 years old who had mild COVID-19 (a few samples of this study predate the infection). Cell type and time point are not known. The genes are TRBV6-5 and TRBJ2-3; D is ambiguous. The CDR3 reads CASSYTNTDTQYF. The CDR3 DNA reads TGTGCCAGCAGTTACACTAATACAGATACGCAGTATTTT.